This TCR beta chain came from a study of blood T cell repertoires in COVID-19 (dated by TCRdb to about 2020). Study-wide context: Samples covering the acute and convalescent phases of COVID-19 were provided by collaborators in the United States, Italy and Spain. Where available, HLA class I and class II types were obtained from metadata supplied by the sample provider rather than from assay-based typing. A de-identified subject ID, COVID-19 status, age in years and sex were almost always included in the sample metadata. The material from the prospective study consisted of cDNA or gDNA derived from T cells, B-cell-depleted T cells, or PBMCs. The repertoires were released in a freely available public database intended as a resource for research on the immune response to SARS-CoV-2. Subjects who had been exposed to COVID-19, were actively infected with it, or had recovered from it provided the deeply sampled blood TCRbeta repertoires that made up the dataset. Samples came from the ongoing ImmuneRACE study (first 160 participants) plus 1,254 subjects from 6 global collaborators.

On this clone itself: The antigen this receptor binds is unknown. Base qualities were left out, and no much larger clone turns up one base away.

The CDR3 goes from the cysteine to the phenylalanine over 14 residues. CDR3 DNA is the only sequence kept; it has 42 bases, read in frame from the first base. Cut back by 4 bases and 8 bases, the V and J ends lie 12 bases apart. For CDR1 and CDR2, the germline V gene lists MNHEY and SVGEGT. TCRbeta CDR3 regions were amplified from genomic DNA using the immunoSEQ Assay, a bias-controlled multiplex PCR. In the original analysis: Within the assay, amplification of reference gene primers was used to estimate how many nucleated cells each sample contained. Sequence reads were collapsed and filtered to measure the absolute abundance of every unique TCRbeta CDR3 rearrangement. For each sample, productive Simpson clonality was calculated by taking the square root of Simpson's diversity index across productive rearrangements. As stored in TCRdb, this immuneACCESS dataset retains in-frame rearrangements with V and J assigned. A fraction of the clones does not appear; measured against another copy, unresolved V genes explain less than half of the discrepancy, and the remainder lacks a known reason. That table gives V, J and clone size, and the DNA gave D and trimming. The sample has approximately 270,000 clones on record, 90% to 95% of them singletons. The ten largest make up 0.95% to 1.5% of the sample.

Results and caveats for the whole study, not just this receptor: How much clinical and demographic metadata was included differed by source and by participant, and the metadata was provided uncurated.

Participants in the prospective study were aged about 18 to 89 years, lived in some 24 United States geographic areas, and enrolled through a virtual design. In the prospective study, cohorts were assigned on the basis of participant-reported clinical history obtained from a screening survey and a study questionnaire. In the prospective study, mobile phlebotomists collected whole blood, serum and a nasopharyngeal or oropharyngeal swab from each participant. Prospective study participants could optionally give additional blood draws and questionnaires over an approximately 2-month period. Before DNA extraction, blood samples from the prospective study were shipped at room temperature or frozen.

The chain was built from TRBV6-2 or TRBV6-3 and TRBJ1-6; TRBD1 might be the D gene, on 5 matching bases. This clonotype was sampled from a human donor in a cohort exposed to, infected with or recovered from COVID-19 (not recorded which). The donor label of this sample is uncertain. The material sequenced was PBMCs or T cells enriched from blood (not recorded which). The CDR3 region: CASSLDKSYSPLHF. The nucleotide sequence is given as TGTGCCAGCAGTTTGGACAAGAGTTATTCACCCCTCCACTTT.